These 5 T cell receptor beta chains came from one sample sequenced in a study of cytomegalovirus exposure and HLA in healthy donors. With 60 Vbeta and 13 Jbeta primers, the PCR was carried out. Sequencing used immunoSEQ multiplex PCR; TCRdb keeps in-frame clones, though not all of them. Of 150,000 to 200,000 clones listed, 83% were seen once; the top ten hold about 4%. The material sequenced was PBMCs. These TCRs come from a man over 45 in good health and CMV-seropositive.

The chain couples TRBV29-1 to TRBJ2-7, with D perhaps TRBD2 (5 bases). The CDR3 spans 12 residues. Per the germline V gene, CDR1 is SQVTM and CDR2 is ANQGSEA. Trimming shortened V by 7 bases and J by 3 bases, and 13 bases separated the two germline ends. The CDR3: CSARTRIYEQYF. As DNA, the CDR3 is TGCAGCGCACGGACTCGGATCTACGAGCAGTACTTC.

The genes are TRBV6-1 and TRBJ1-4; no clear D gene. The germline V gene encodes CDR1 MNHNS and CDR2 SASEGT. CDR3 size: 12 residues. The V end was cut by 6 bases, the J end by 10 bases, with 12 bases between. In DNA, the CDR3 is TGTGCCAGCAGGTCCGGGGAAGCAAAACTGTTTTTT. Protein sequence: CASRSGEAKLFF.

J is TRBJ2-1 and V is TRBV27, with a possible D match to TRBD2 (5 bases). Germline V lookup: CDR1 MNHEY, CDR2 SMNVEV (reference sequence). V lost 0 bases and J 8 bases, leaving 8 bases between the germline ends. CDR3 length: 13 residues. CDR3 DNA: TGTGCCAGCAGTTTATCGGCGGGTGATGAGCAGTTCTTC. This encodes CASSLSAGDEQFF.

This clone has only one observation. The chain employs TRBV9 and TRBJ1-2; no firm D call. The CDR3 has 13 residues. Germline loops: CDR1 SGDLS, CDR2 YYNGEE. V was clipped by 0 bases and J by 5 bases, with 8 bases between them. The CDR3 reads CASSVEQQYGYTF. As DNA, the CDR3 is TGTGCCAGCAGCGTAGAACAGCAATATGGCTACACCTTC.

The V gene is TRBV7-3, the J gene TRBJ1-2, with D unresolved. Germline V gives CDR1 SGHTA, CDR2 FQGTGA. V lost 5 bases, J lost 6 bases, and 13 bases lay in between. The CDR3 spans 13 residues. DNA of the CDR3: TGTGCCAGCAGCCCGCTTGGAGTTAATGGCTACACCTTC. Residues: CASSPLGVNGYTF.